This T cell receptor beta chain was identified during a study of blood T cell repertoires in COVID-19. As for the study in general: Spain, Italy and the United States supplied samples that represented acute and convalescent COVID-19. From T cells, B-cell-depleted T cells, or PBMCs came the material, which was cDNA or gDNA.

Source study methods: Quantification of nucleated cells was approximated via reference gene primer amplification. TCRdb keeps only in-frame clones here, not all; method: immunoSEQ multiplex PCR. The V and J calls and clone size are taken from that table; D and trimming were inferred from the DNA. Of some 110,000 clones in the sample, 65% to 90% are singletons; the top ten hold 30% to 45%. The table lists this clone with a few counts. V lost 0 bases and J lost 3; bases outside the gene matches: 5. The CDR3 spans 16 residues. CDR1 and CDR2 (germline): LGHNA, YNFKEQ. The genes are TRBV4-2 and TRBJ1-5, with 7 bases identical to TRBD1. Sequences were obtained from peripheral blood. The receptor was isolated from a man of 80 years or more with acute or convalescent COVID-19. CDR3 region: CASSQDRGYFNQPQHF. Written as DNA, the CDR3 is TGTGCCAGCAGCCAAGACAGGGGGTATTTCAATCAGCCCCAGCATTTT.